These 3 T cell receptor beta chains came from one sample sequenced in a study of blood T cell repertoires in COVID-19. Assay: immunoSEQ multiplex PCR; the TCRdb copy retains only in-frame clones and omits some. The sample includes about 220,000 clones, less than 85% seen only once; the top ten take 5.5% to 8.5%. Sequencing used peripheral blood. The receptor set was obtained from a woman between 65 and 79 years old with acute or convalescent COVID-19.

The chain's CDR3 is CASSVWRGAEAFF. In DNA, the CDR3 is TGTGCCAGTAGTGTGTGGAGAGGCGCTGAAGCTTTCTTT. The rearrangement joins TRBV19 to TRBJ1-1; D not certain. V was shortened by 5 bases and J by 6 bases, with 13 bases between the two germline ends. Germline V CDR1 and CDR2: LNHDA, SQIVND (reference sequence). CDR3 length equals 13 residues.

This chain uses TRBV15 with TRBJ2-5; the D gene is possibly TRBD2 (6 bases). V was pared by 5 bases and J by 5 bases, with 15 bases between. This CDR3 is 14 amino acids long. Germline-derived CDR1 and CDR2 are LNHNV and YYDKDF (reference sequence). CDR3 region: CATSPLREGETQYF. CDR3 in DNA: TGTGCCACCAGCCCTTTGCGGGAAGGGGAGACCCAGTACTTC.

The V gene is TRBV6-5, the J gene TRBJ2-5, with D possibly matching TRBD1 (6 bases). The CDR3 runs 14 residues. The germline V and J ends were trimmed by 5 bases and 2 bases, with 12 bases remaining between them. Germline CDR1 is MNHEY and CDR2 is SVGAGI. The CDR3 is CASSSRGGQETQYF. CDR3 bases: TGTGCCAGCAGTAGCAGGGGTGGGCAAGAGACCCAGTACTTC.